One T cell receptor (beta chain) is described in this entry. This entry is derived from a study of blood T cell repertoires in COVID-19. TCRdb keeps only in-frame clones here, not all; method: immunoSEQ multiplex PCR. The sample carries 100,000 to 110,000 clones, roughly 84% recorded once. This CDR3 region has 13 residues. V was shortened by 5 bases and J by 3 bases, with 10 bases between the two germline ends. The V gene's germline CDR1 is SNHLY and CDR2 FYNNEI. This receptor was obtained from a man aged 25-45 years in a cohort sampled during active COVID-19. The genes are TRBV2 and TRBJ1-2; D is unresolved. The sample comprised peripheral blood. The CDR3 DNA is TGTGCCAGCAGTTCCGGAGGGTACTATGGCTACACCTTC. Protein product: CASSSGGYYGYTF.